Below, 2 T cell receptor beta chains from the same sample are listed, as sequenced in a study of technical replicates of blood from a few donors. Measured with immunoSEQ multiplex PCR; TCRdb has only the in-frame clones, and not every one. The sample shows about 90,000 clones, roughly 94% of them seen only once. The sequenced sample was T cells isolated from PBMCs. The origin of the receptors is a human donor in good health.

This chain connects TRBV6-5 to TRBJ2-7; TRBD2 agrees at 11 bases. After removal of 8 bases from V and 5 bases from J, the junction contained 11 bases not matched to a gene. The CDR3 sequence is 15 residues long. Germline V CDR1 and CDR2: MNHEY, SVGAGI. The CDR3 reads CASRILAGERNEQYF. The CDR3 coding sequence is TGTGCCAGCCGAATACTAGCGGGAGAGAGGAACGAGCAGTACTTC.

The chain has TRBV30 and TRBJ1-5; D may be TRBD1 (6 bases). V was trimmed by 0 bases and J by 4 bases, leaving 7 bases between them. CDR1 GTSNPN and CDR2 SVGIG come from the germline V gene (reference sequence). This CDR3 has 13 amino acids. CDR3 nucleotide sequence: TGTGCCTGGAGTGTGGGGGCAAATCAGCCCCAGCATTTT. Protein: CAWSVGANQPQHF.